These T cell receptor beta chains were read from a single sample in a study of T cell responses to AZD1222 COVID-19 vaccine. The protocol was immunoSEQ multiplex PCR, while the TCRdb copy is restricted to in-frame clones and leaves out a portion. Found here are some 150,000 clones, about 88% of them singletons; the top ten hold 6.9%. The sequencing here drew on peripheral blood, taken after recovery from COVID-19. These receptor sequences come from an adult who had recovered from COVID-19. The CDR3 runs from the conserved cysteine through the conserved F or W. A D gene is named only where the DNA matches it firmly. A clone size is listed for some rows: how often the clone was seen (once, few, many), or a class if it is expanded.

v_call	clone_size	j_call	d_call	cdr3_aa	cdr3_nt
TRBV3-1/TRBV3-2	NA	TRBJ2-2	NA	CASSQALANTGELFF	TGTGCCAGCAGCCAAGCGCTAGCGAACACCGGGGAGCTGTTTTTT
TRBV7-2	NA	TRBJ1-3	NA	CASSLVGGSGNTIYF	TGTGCCAGCAGCTTAGTGGGGGGGTCTGGAAACACCATATATTTT
TRBV10-3	NA	TRBJ1-1	NA	CAIRQDSEAFF	TGTGCCATCAGGCAGGATTCTGAAGCTTTCTTT
TRBV11-2	NA	TRBJ1-1	NA	CASSLGLLNTEAFF	TGTGCCAGCAGCTTAGGGTTATTGAACACTGAAGCTTTCTTT
TRBV28	many	TRBJ2-5	NA	CASSSDHKEETQYF	TGTGCCAGCAGCTCGGACCACAAAGAAGAGACCCAGTACTTC
TRBV28	NA	TRBJ2-3	NA	CASSRSGGASTDTQYF	TGTGCCAGCAGTCGAAGTGGAGGGGCTAGCACAGATACGCAGTATTTT
TRBV12-3/TRBV12-4	NA	TRBJ1-5	NA	CASRALEYQPQHF	TGTGCCAGCAGAGCTCTGGAATATCAGCCCCAGCATTTT
TRBV15	NA	TRBJ2-7	NA	CATSREPRAGRVNWTYEQYF	TGTGCCACCAGCAGGGAACCCCGGGCGGGACGTGTAAATTGGACCTACGAGCAGTACTTC
TRBV14	NA	TRBJ2-2	NA	CASSHPGTGELFF	TGTGCCAGCAGCCACCCAGGAACCGGGGAGCTGTTTTTT
TRBV11-2	NA	TRBJ2-1	NA	CASSLDFSLAEQGFYNEQFF	TGTGCCAGCAGCTTAGATTTTTCGCTAGCGGAGCAGGGGTTCTACAATGAGCAGTTCTTC
TRBV5-1	once	TRBJ1-6	NA	CASSRGEVSGNSPLHF	TGCGCCAGCAGCCGGGGGGAGGTGAGCGGGAATTCACCCCTCCACTTT
TRBV11-2	NA	TRBJ2-5	NA	CASSPPGLEETQYF	TGTGCCAGCAGCCCTCCGGGACTCGAAGAGACCCAGTACTTC
TRBV20-1	NA	TRBJ2-5	NA	CSASYQDKETQYF	TGCAGTGCTAGTTACCAGGATAAAGAGACCCAGTACTTC
TRBV19	NA	TRBJ1-2	NA	CASSRDTGEYGYTF	TGTGCCAGTAGTAGGGATACGGGGGAGTATGGCTACACCTTC
TRBV10-2	NA	TRBJ2-1	NA	CASSERGRGAGFTEQFF	TGCGCCAGCAGTGAGCGGGGGCGGGGTGCGGGTTTCACCGAGCAGTTCTTC
TRBV6-2/TRBV6-3	NA	TRBJ2-7	TRBD2	CASSPGLAGVQEQYF	TGTGCCAGCAGCCCCGGACTAGCGGGAGTTCAGGAGCAGTACTTC
TRBV9	NA	TRBJ2-3	NA	CASEGPRADTQYF	TGTGCCAGCGAAGGGCCCAGGGCAGATACGCAGTATTTT
TRBV18	once	TRBJ1-1	TRBD1	CASSLGQGNTEAFF	TGTGCCAGCTCACTTGGACAGGGGAACACTGAAGCTTTCTTT
TRBV7-2	NA	TRBJ1-5	TRBD1	CASSSGTGSNQPQHF	TGTGCCAGCAGCTCCGGGACAGGGAGCAATCAGCCCCAGCATTTT
TRBV6-5	NA	TRBJ1-1	NA	CASTSRGGRNTEAFF	TGTGCCAGCACCTCCCGGGGCGGGAGGAACACTGAAGCTTTCTTT
TRBV24-1	once	TRBJ2-1	TRBD2	CATSDPIPTSGGSYNEQFF	TGTGCCACCAGTGACCCTATCCCTACTAGCGGAGGCTCCTACAATGAGCAGTTCTTC
TRBV15	NA	TRBJ2-7	TRBD1	CATSRDNDRDSTYEQYF	TGTGCCACCAGCAGAGACAATGACCGGGACAGTACCTACGAGCAGTACTTC
TRBV7-3	once	TRBJ1-2	TRBD1	CASSLAGGADYGYTF	TGTGCCAGCAGCTTAGCAGGGGGCGCGGACTATGGCTACACCTTC
TRBV10-1	NA	TRBJ1-1	NA	CASSESPGGHTEAFF	TGCGCCAGCAGTGAGTCTCCGGGGGGGCACACTGAAGCTTTCTTT
TRBV7-3	NA	TRBJ2-1	NA	CASSFGTQAEQFF	TGTGCCAGCAGCTTCGGTACCCAGGCTGAGCAGTTCTTC
TRBV5-1	NA	TRBJ1-2	NA	CASRTGTTDYGYTF	TGCGCCAGCAGAACCGGGACAACAGATTATGGCTACACCTTC
TRBV5-1	few	TRBJ2-7	TRBD1	CASSYRDRGISSILLSYEQYF	TGCGCCAGCAGCTACCGGGACAGGGGTATATCTTCTATATTATTAAGCTACGAGCAGTACTTC
TRBV2	NA	TRBJ2-7	NA	CASSLARAAYEQYF	TGTGCCAGCAGTTTGGCGAGGGCTGCCTACGAGCAGTACTTC
TRBV2	once	TRBJ2-7	TRBD2	CASSGTWGRDEQYF	TGTGCCAGCAGTGGGACGTGGGGGAGGGACGAGCAGTACTTC
TRBV7-9	NA	TRBJ1-4	NA	CASSPGTAEKLFF	TGTGCCAGCAGCCCGGGGACCGCAGAAAAACTGTTTTTT
TRBV28	NA	TRBJ1-4	NA	CASGGGAGKLFF	TGTGCCAGCGGGGGGGGAGCTGGAAAACTGTTTTTT
TRBV11-2	NA	TRBJ1-1	NA	CASSLTNTEAFF	TGTGCCAGCAGCTTGACCAACACTGAAGCTTTCTTT
TRBV6-1	NA	TRBJ1-3	NA	CASSEYREDTIYF	TGTGCCAGCAGTGAATACAGGGAGGACACCATATATTTT
TRBV28	NA	TRBJ1-2	TRBD1	CASSPLGQGGGYTF	TGTGCCAGCAGTCCCCTAGGACAGGGAGGTGGCTACACCTTC
TRBV19	NA	TRBJ2-1	NA	CASSVRQGGHNEQFF	TGTGCCAGTAGTGTGAGGCAGGGGGGCCATAATGAGCAGTTCTTC
TRBV5-4	NA	TRBJ2-6	NA	CASSLGGAGGTGANVLTF	TGTGCCAGCAGCTTAGGAGGGGCCGGCGGTACTGGGGCCAACGTCCTGACTTTC
TRBV7-2	NA	TRBJ2-5	NA	CASSMSSRGSETQYF	TGTGCCAGCAGCATGTCGTCACGGGGATCTGAGACCCAGTACTTC
TRBV5-4	few	TRBJ2-3	TRBD2	CASSRGLAGSRLTDTQYF	TGTGCCAGCAGCCGGGGACTAGCGGGGTCCAGGCTCACAGATACGCAGTATTTT
TRBV20-1	NA	TRBJ1-1	NA	CSASDLRGQNTEAFF	TGCAGTGCTAGTGACCTGCGGGGGCAGAACACTGAAGCTTTCTTT
TRBV7-2	once	TRBJ1-5	NA	CASSSDSDNQPQHF	TGTGCCAGCAGTTCTGACTCTGACAATCAGCCCCAGCATTTT
TRBV20-1	NA	TRBJ2-3	NA	CSALGVDTQYF	TGCAGTGCTCTGGGGGTAGATACGCAGTATTTT
TRBV5-5	once	TRBJ1-1	NA	CASSLDRWSLVNTEAFF	TGTGCCAGCAGCTTGGACAGGTGGTCCCTCGTGAACACTGAAGCTTTCTTT
TRBV20-1	NA	TRBJ2-7	NA	CSAREYYEQYF	TGCAGTGCTAGAGAGTACTACGAGCAGTACTTC
TRBV3-1/TRBV3-2	NA	TRBJ2-5	TRBD2	CASSQDPRASGGARGETQYF	TGTGCCAGCAGCCAAGATCCCCGGGCTAGCGGGGGGGCCAGGGGAGAGACCCAGTACTTC
TRBV12-5	NA	TRBJ2-5	TRBD2	CASGLGGAQYF	TGTGCTAGTGGTCTCGGGGGGGCCCAGTACTTC
TRBV2	NA	TRBJ2-5	TRBD1	CASWPGTGEETQYF	TGTGCCAGCTGGCCCGGGACAGGAGAAGAGACCCAGTACTTC
TRBV6-5	NA	TRBJ1-1	NA	CASSPQGGITEAFF	TGTGCCAGCAGTCCCCAGGGTGGAATCACTGAAGCTTTCTTT
TRBV19	few	TRBJ2-1	NA	CASSRWEEQFF	TGTGCCAGTAGCCGGTGGGAAGAGCAGTTCTTC
TRBV18	NA	TRBJ2-5	NA	CASSPAMGPRETQYF	TGTGCCAGCTCACCAGCCATGGGCCCTCGAGAGACCCAGTACTTC
TRBV5-8	NA	TRBJ1-6	NA	CASSPGHRDSPLHF	TGTGCCAGCAGTCCGGGACACCGCGATTCACCCCTCCACTTT
TRBV4-3	NA	TRBJ2-2	TRBD2	CASSRERGNTGELFF	TGCGCCAGCAGCCGCGAGCGGGGTAACACCGGGGAGCTGTTTTTT
TRBV7-9	NA	TRBJ1-2	NA	CASSPLPRVGDYGYTF	TGTGCCAGCAGCCCCCTCCCCCGGGTGGGGGACTATGGCTACACCTTC
TRBV4-1	NA	TRBJ2-1	TRBD2	CASSQERISGGASVRMNEQFF	TGCGCCAGCAGCCAAGAAAGAATAAGCGGGGGGGCCAGTGTGCGGATGAATGAGCAGTTCTTC